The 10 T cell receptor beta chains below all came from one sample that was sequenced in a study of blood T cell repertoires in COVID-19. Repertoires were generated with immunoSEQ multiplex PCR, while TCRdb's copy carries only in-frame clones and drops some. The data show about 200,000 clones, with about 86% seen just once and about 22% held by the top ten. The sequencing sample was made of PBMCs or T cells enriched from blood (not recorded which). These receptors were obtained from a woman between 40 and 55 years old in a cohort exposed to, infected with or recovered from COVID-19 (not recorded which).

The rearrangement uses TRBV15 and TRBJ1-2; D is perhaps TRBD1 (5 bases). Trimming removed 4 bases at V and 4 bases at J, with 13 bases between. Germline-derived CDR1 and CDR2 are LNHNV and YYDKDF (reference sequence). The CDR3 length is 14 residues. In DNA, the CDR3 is TGTGCCACCAGCAACGGCAGGGTAGGCTATGGCTACACCTTC. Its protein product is CATSNGRVGYGYTF. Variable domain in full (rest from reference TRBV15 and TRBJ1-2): DAMVIQNPRYQVTQFGKPVTLSCSQTLNHNVMYWYQQKSSQAPKLLFHYYDKDFNNEADTPDNFQSRRPNTSFCFLDIRSPGLGDTAMYLCATSNGRVGYGYTFGSGTRLTVV.

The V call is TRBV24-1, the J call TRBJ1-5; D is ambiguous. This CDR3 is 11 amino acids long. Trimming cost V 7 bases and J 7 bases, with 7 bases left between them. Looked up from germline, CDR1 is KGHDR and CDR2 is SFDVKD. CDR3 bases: TGTGCCACCAGCCAGAGGCAGCCCCAGCATTTT. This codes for CATSQRQPQHF.

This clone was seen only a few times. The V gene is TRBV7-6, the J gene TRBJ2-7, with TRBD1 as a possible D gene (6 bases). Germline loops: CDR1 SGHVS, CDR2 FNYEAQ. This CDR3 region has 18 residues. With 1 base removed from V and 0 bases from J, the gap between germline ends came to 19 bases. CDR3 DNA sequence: TGTGCCAGCAGCTTAGGGACGGCAGGGGAATCCTACTCCTACGAGCAGTACTTC. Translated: CASSLGTAGESYSYEQYF.

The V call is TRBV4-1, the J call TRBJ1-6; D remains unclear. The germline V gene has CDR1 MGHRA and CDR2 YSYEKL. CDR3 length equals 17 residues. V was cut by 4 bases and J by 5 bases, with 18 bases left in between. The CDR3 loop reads CASSRLLREENNSPLHF. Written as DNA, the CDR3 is TGCGCCAGCAGCCGGTTACTCCGAGAGGAGAATAATTCACCCCTCCACTTT.

For the CDR3, the DNA is TGTGCCAGCAGCCCGGGACTAGCGGGAGAATCAGATACGCAGTATTTT. It specifies CASSPGLAGESDTQYF. This sequence joins TRBV7-6 and TRBJ2-3, with 14 nucleotides matching TRBD2. Germline V gene lookup returns CDR1 SGHVS and CDR2 FNYEAQ. V was pared by 5 bases and J by 4 bases, with 5 bases of the junction left unmatched. The CDR3 consists of 16 residues. The full variable domain, in which reference TRBV7-6 and TRBJ2-3 provide the parts outside the CDR3, is GAGVSQSPRYKVTKRGQDVALRCDPISGHVSLYWYRQALGQGPEFLTYFNYEAQQDKSGLPNDRFSAERPEGSISTLTIQRTEQRDSAMYRCASSPGLAGESDTQYFGPGTRLTVL.

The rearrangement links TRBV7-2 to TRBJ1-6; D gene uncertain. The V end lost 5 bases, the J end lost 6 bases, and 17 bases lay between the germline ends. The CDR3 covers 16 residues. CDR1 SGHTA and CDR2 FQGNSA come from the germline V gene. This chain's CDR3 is CASSPRGGDLNSPLHF. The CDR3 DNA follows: TGTGCCAGCAGCCCCCGGGGTGGAGATCTTAATTCACCCCTCCACTTT.

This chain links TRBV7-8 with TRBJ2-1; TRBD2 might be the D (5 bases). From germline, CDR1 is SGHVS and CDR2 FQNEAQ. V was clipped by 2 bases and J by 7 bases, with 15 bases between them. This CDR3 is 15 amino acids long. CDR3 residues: CASSLLRVPVNEQFF. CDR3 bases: TGTGCCAGCAGCTTACTGAGGGTTCCAGTGAATGAGCAGTTCTTC.

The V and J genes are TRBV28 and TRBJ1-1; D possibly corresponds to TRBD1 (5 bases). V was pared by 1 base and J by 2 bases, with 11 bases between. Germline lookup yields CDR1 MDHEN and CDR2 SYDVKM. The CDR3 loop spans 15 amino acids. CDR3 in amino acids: CASSLSDTANTEAFF. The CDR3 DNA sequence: TGTGCCAGCAGTTTATCGGACACGGCCAACACTGAAGCTTTCTTT.

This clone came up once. The CDR3 loop reads CASTPLGTGVYGYTF. Written as DNA, the CDR3 is TGCGCCAGCACGCCTTTAGGGACAGGGGTTTATGGCTACACCTTC. The rearrangement uses TRBV4-1 and TRBJ1-2; 10 nucleotides line up with TRBD1. V trimming: 7 bases; J trimming: 5 bases; junction bases outside the gene matches: 10. This CDR3 spans 15 amino acids. The germline gives CDR1 MGHRA, CDR2 YSYEKL.

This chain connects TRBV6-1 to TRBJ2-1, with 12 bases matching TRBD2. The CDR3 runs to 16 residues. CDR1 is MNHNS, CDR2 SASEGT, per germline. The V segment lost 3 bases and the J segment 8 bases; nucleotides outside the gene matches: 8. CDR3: CASSEGLAGGNDEQFF. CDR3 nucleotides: TGTGCCAGCAGTGAGGGACTAGCGGGTGGTAACGATGAGCAGTTCTTC.